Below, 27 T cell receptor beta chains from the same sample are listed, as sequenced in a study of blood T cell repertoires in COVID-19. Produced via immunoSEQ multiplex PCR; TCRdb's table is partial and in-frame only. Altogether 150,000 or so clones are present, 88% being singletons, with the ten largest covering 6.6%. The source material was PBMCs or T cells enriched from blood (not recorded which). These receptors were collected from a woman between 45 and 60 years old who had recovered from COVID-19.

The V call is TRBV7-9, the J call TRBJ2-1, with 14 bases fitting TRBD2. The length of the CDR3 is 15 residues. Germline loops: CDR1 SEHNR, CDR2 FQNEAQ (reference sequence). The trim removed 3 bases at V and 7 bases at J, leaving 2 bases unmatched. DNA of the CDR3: TGTGCCAGCAGCTTGGGGACTAGCGGGGGAAATGAGCAGTTCTTC. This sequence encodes CASSLGTSGGNEQFF.

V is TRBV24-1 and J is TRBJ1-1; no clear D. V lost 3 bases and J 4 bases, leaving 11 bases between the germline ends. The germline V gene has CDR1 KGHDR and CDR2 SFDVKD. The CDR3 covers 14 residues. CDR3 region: CATSDGIRGTEAFF. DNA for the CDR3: TGTGCCACCAGTGATGGAATACGGGGCACTGAAGCTTTCTTT.

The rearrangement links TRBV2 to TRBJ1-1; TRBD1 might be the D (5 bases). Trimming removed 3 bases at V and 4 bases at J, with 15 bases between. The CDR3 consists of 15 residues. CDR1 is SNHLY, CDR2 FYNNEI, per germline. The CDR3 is CASSEREGYGTEAFF. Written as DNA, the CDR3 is TGTGCCAGCAGTGAGAGGGAGGGGTACGGCACTGAAGCTTTCTTT.

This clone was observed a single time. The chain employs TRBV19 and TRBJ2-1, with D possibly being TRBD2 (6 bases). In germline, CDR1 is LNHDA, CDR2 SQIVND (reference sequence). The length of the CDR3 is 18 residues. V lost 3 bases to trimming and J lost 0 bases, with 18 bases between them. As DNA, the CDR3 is TGTGCCAGTAGTATGGGAAAGGGACTGACGAGCTCCTACAATGAGCAGTTCTTC. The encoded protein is CASSMGKGLTSSYNEQFF.

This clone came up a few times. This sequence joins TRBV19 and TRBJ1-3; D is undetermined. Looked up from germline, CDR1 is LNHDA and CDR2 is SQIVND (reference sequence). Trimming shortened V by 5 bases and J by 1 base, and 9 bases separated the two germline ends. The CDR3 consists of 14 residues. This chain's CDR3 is CASSPTKSGNTIYF. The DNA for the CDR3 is TGTGCCAGTAGTCCTACTAAATCTGGAAACACCATATATTTT.

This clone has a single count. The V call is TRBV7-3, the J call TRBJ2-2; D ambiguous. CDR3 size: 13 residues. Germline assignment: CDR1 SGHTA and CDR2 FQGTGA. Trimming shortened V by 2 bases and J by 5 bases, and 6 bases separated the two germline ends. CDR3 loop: CASSLLSTGELFF. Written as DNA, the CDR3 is TGTGCCAGCAGCTTATTGTCGACCGGGGAGCTGTTTTTT.

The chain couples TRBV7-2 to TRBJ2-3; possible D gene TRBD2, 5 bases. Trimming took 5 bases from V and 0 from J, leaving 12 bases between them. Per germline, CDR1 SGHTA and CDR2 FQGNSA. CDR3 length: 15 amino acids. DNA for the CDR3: TGTGCCAGCAGCACACTAGGTTTTAGCACAGATACGCAGTATTTT. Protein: CASSTLGFSTDTQYF. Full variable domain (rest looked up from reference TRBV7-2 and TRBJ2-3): GAGVSQSPSNKVTEKGKDVELRCDPISGHTALYWYRQSLGQGLEFLIYFQGNSAPDKSGLPSDRFSAERTGGSVSTLTIQRTQQEDSAVYLCASSTLGFSTDTQYFGPGTRLTVL.

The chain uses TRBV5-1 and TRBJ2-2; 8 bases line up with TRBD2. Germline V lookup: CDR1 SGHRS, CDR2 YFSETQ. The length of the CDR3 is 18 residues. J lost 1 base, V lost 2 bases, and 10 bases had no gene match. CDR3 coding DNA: TGCGCCAGCAGCTTTAAGCGGGGGTCCCAGTTGAACACCGGGGAGCTGTTTTTT. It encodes CASSFKRGSQLNTGELFF. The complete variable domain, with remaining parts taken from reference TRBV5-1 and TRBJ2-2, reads KAGVTQTPRYLIKTRGQQVTLSCSPISGHRSVSWYQQTPGQGLQFLFEYFSETQRNKGNFPGRFSGRQFSNSRSEMNVSTLELGDSALYLCASSFKRGSQLNTGELFFGEGSRLTVL.

CDR3 sequence reads: CASSSYQEYEQYF. DNA for the CDR3: TGTGCCAGCAGCTCATACCAGGAATACGAGCAGTACTTC. This chain links TRBV7-2 with TRBJ2-7, with D unresolved. This CDR3 has 13 residues. Trimming stripped 4 bases from V and 4 bases from J, with 11 bases between. Germline loops: CDR1 SGHTA, CDR2 FQGNSA.

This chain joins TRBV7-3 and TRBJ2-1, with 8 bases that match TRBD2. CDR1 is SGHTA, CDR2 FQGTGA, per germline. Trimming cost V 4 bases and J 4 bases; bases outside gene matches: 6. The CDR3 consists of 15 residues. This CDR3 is CASSSPGGAYNEQFF. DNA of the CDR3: TGTGCCAGCAGCTCCCCCGGGGGGGCATACAATGAGCAGTTCTTC.

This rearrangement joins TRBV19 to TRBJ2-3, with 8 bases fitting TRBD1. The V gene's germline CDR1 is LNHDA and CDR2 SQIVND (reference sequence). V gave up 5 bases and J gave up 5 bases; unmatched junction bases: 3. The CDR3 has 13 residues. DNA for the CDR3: TGTGCCAGTAGTCGACAGGGGCTAGATACGCAGTATTTT. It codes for CASSRQGLDTQYF.

The CDR3 DNA reads TGTGCCAGCAGCCCCCGGGACAGGGAAAAGGTGCAGTACTTC. Residues: CASSPRDREKVQYF. The V call is TRBV9, the J call TRBJ2-7; 9 nucleotides align to TRBD1. CDR1 SGDLS and CDR2 YYNGEE come from the germline V gene. The CDR3 extends over 14 amino acids. Trimming took 4 bases from V and 9 from J; bases not matched to a gene: 11. The whole variable domain, filled in from reference TRBV9 and TRBJ2-7, reads DSGVTQTPKHLITATGQRVTLRCSPRSGDLSVYWYQQSLDQGLQFLIQYYNGEERAKGNILERFSAQQFPDLHSELNLSSLELGDSALYFCASSPRDREKVQYFGPGTRLTVT.

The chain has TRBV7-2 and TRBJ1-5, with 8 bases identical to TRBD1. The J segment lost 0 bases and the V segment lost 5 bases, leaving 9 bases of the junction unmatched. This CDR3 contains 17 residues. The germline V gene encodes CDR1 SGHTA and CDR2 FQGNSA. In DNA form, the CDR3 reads TGTGCCAGCAGCCCCCGATGGACAGGGTTTAGCAATCAGCCCCAGCATTTT. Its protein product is CASSPRWTGFSNQPQHF.

The CDR3: CASSTPGTGSGYTF. DNA for the CDR3: TGCGCCAGCAGCACCCCCGGGACAGGATCCGGCTACACCTTC. The chain is built from TRBV4-3 and TRBJ1-2, with 8 positions matching TRBD1. This CDR3 contains 14 residues. The germline CDR1 and CDR2 sequences are LGHNA and YSLEER. V trimming: 5 bases; J trimming: 8 bases; junction bases outside the gene matches: 10.

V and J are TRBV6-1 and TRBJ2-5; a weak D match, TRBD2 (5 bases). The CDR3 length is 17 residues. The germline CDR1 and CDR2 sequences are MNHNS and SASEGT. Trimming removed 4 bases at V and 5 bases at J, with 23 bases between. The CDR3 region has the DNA TGTGCCAGCAGTGCAACTATTACTGGAGCGGAAAGGGAGACCCAGTACTTC. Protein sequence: CASSATITGAERETQYF.

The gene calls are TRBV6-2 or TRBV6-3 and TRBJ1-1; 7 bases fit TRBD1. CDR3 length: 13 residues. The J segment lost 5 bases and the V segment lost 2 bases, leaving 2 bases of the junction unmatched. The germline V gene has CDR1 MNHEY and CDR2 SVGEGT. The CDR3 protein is CASSYRGQTEAFF. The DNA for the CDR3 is TGTGCCAGCAGTTACAGGGGGCAGACTGAAGCTTTCTTT.

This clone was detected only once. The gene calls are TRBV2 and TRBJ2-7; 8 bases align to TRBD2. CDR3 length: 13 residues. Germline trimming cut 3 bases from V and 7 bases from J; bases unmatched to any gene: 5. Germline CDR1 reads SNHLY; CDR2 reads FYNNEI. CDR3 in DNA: TGTGCCAGCAGTGACGGCGGGGGGAAGGAGCAGTACTTC. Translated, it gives CASSDGGGKEQYF.

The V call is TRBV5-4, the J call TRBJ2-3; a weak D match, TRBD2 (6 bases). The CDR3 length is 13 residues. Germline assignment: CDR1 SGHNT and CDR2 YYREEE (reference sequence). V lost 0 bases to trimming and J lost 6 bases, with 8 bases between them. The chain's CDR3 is CASSLVRGDTQYF. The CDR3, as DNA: TGTGCCAGCAGCTTGGTACGGGGGGATACGCAGTATTTT.

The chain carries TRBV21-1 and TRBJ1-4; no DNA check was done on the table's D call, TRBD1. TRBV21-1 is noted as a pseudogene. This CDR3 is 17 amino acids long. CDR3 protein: CASSYPQGNSTNEKLFF. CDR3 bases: TGTGCCAGCAGCTACCCCCAGGGGAATTCAACTAATGAAAAACTGTTTTTT.

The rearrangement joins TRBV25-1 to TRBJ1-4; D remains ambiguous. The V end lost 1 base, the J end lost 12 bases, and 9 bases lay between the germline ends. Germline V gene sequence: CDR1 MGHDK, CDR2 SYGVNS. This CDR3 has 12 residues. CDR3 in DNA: TGTGCCAGCAGTGAATGGGCCGCTGAACTGTTTTTT. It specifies CASSEWAAELFF.

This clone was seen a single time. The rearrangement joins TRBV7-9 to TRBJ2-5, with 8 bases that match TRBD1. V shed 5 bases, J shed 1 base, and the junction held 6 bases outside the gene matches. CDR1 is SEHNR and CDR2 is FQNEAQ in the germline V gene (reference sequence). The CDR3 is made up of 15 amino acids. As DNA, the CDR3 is TGTGCCAGCAGCCTGGCCACAGGGGGCCAAGAGACCCAGTACTTC. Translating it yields CASSLATGGQETQYF.

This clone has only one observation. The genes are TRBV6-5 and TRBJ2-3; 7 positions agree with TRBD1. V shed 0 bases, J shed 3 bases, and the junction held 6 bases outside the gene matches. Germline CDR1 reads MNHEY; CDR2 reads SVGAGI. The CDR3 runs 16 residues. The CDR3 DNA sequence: TGTGCCAGCAGTTACTCGAGACAGGGCCCTACAGATACGCAGTATTTT. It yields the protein CASSYSRQGPTDTQYF.

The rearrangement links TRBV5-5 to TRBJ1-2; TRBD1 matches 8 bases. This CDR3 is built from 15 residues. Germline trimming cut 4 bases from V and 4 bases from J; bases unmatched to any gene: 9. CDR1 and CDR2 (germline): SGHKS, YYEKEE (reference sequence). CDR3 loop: CASSEKTGGTYGYTF. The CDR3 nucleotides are TGTGCCAGCAGCGAGAAAACAGGGGGGACCTATGGCTACACCTTC. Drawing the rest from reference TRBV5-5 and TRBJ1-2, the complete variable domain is DAGVTQSPTHLIKTRGQQVTLRCSPISGHKSVSWYQQVLGQGPQFIFQYYEKEERGRGNFPDRFSARQFPNYSSELNVNALLLGDSALYLCASSEKTGGTYGYTFGSGTRLTVV.

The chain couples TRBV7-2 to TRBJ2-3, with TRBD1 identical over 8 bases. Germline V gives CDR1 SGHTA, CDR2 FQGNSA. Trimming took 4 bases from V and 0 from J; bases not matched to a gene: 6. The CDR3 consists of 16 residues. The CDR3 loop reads CASSSDRERSTDTQYF. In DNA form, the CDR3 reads TGTGCCAGCAGCTCGGACAGGGAACGGAGCACAGATACGCAGTATTTT.

CDR3 amino acids: CASSLGPGVSPLHF. DNA for the CDR3: TGTGCCAGCAGCTTAGGGCCAGGGGTTTCACCCCTCCACTTT. V and J are TRBV7-6 and TRBJ1-6, with a weak D call TRBD1 (6 bases). The V end was cut by 1 base, the J end by 9 bases, with 10 bases between. This CDR3 comprises 14 residues. The V gene's germline CDR1 is SGHVS and CDR2 FNYEAQ.

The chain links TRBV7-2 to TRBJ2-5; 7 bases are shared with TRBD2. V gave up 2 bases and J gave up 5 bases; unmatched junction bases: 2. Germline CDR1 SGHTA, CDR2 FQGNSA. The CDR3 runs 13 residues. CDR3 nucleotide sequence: TGTGCCAGCAGCTTACAAGCGGGGGAGACCCAGTACTTC. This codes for CASSLQAGETQYF.

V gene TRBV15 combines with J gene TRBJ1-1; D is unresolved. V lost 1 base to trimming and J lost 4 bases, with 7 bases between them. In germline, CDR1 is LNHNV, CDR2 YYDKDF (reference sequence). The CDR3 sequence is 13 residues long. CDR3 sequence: CATSRGGVTEAFF. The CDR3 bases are TGTGCCACCAGCAGAGGAGGAGTCACTGAAGCTTTCTTT.